The 6 T cell receptor beta chains presented below share a single source sample, sequenced in a study of CD8 T cells in ankylosing spondylitis. TCRdb itself ran the 5' RACE reads through MiXCR, one entry per CDR3 protein. The sample lists about 130,000 distinct CDR3 sequences, approximately 6.8% occurring once. Sequenced material: blood, either unsorted or a sorted T cell fraction (not recorded which). The receptors here all came from a male donor with ankylosing spondylitis or in good health (not recorded which).

This clonotype was recorded many times. The genes are TRBV11-2 and TRBJ2-7; possible D gene TRBD2, 6 bases. In germline, CDR1 is SGHAT, CDR2 FQNNGV. This CDR3 contains 15 residues. V was cut by 1 base and J by 7 bases, with 17 bases left in between. The CDR3 DNA reads TGTGCCAGCAGCTTAGGAGGCGGGACGGCATCAGAGCAGTACTTC. It codes for CASSLGGGTASEQYF.

This clonotype was observed many times. The chain has TRBV6-5 and TRBJ1-1, with D possibly matching TRBD1 (6 bases). The V and J ends lost 0 bases and 10 bases respectively, with 21 bases between them. Germline CDR1 MNHEY, CDR2 SVGAGI. This CDR3 contains 16 residues. The CDR3 is CASSYSVRHREQGAFF. CDR3 DNA: TGTGCCAGCAGTTACTCGGTTAGACATCGCGAACAGGGAGCTTTCTTT.

The chain uses TRBV20-1 and TRBJ1-5; 7 bases are a match to TRBD1. Germline-derived CDR1 and CDR2 are DFQATT and SNEGSKA (reference sequence). Losses at the gene ends were 5 bases for V and 0 bases for J; bases not matched to a gene: 4. The CDR3 loop spans 14 amino acids. CDR3 bases: TGCAGTGCTCAGGGGGTCAATAGCAATCAGCCCCAGCATTTT. This encodes CSAQGVNSNQPQHF.

This clonotype was detected only a few times. The chain's CDR3 is CSAYFTGREKLFF. The CDR3 nucleotides read TGCAGTGCTTACTTTACTGGACGCGAAAAACTGTTTTTT. V usage is TRBV20-1 and J usage is TRBJ1-4; D is ambiguous. This CDR3 is built from 13 residues. Germline-derived CDR1 and CDR2 are DFQATT and SNEGSKA (reference sequence). Trimming shortened V by 5 bases and J by 8 bases, and 15 bases separated the two germline ends.

Many counts were recorded for this clonotype. The chain links TRBV29-1 to TRBJ1-3, with 8 bases that match TRBD1. V shed 7 bases and J 2 bases; nucleotides not matched to a gene: 4. In germline, CDR1 is SQVTM, CDR2 ANQGSEA. The CDR3 consists of 13 residues. The CDR3: CSARTGTGNTIYF. The CDR3 bases are TGCAGCGCCCGGACAGGGACTGGAAACACCATATATTTT.

The sample holds many counts of this clonotype. The chain is built from TRBV3-1 and TRBJ1-1; D uncertain. The CDR3 runs to 13 residues. V gave up 5 bases and J gave up 3 bases, with 10 bases separating them. Germline V lookup: CDR1 LGHDT, CDR2 YNNKEL (reference sequence). The CDR3 here is CASSGRRDTEAFF. Written as DNA, the CDR3 is TGTGCCAGCAGCGGACGGCGGGACACTGAAGCTTTCTTT.